A single sample gave rise to the 13 T cell receptor beta chains below, sequenced in a study of cytomegalovirus exposure and HLA in healthy donors. The PCR ran on 60 Vbeta and 13 Jbeta primers. The method was immunoSEQ multiplex PCR; TCRdb's version includes in-frame clones alone and lacks a portion of them. The sample yields some 120,000 clones, about 11% seen once. Sample: PBMCs. The receptors shown here come from a woman in her late teens or twenties in good health and CMV-seropositive.

The chain links TRBV5-6 to TRBJ1-5; D ambiguous. V was shortened by 1 base and J by 3 bases, with 11 bases between the two germline ends. The V gene's germline CDR1 is SGHDT and CDR2 YYEEEE. CDR3 length equals 15 residues. The CDR3 DNA sequence: TGTGCCAGCAGCTTGATGGAGGCCCCCAATCAGCCCCAGCATTTT. This encodes CASSLMEAPNQPQHF. Based on the CDR3 plus reference TRBV5-6 and TRBJ1-5, the full variable domain is DAGVTQSPTHLIKTRGQQVTLRCSPKSGHDTVSWYQQALGQGPQFIFQYYEEEERQRGNFPDRFSGHQFPNYSSELNVNALLLGDSALYLCASSLMEAPNQPQHFGDGTRLSIL.

This clone has a handful of counts. CDR3: CASSLGQFEKLFF. The CDR3 bases are TGTGCCAGCAGCTTGGGACAGTTTGAAAAACTGTTTTTT. The genes are TRBV5-6 and TRBJ1-4, with D possibly matching TRBD1 (5 bases). The CDR3 sequence is 13 residues long. Germline V gene sequence: CDR1 SGHDT, CDR2 YYEEEE. V lost 0 bases, J lost 7 bases, and 7 bases lay in between.

The V call is TRBV5-1, the J call TRBJ2-5; TRBD1 agrees at 9 bases. CDR1 is SGHRS and CDR2 is YFSETQ in the germline V gene. This CDR3 contains 16 residues. Germline trimming cut 0 bases from V and 2 bases from J; bases unmatched to any gene: 5. The CDR3 coding sequence is TGCGCCAGCAGCTTGGTCGCCGGGACAGGGCAAGAGACCCAGTACTTC. It specifies CASSLVAGTGQETQYF.

This clone was recorded a few times. This chain uses TRBV30 with TRBJ2-1, with D perhaps matching TRBD2 (5 bases). Germline CDR1 and CDR2: GTSNPN and SVGIG (reference sequence). This CDR3 comprises 14 residues. Trimming removed 4 bases at V and 5 bases at J, with 15 bases between. CDR3 in DNA: TGTGCCTGGACGCGAACCGGGGTCAACAATGAGCAGTTCTTC. It yields the protein CAWTRTGVNNEQFF.

This clone has a handful of counts. V and J are TRBV2 and TRBJ2-5; 8 nucleotides agree with TRBD1. The germline V gene encodes CDR1 SNHLY and CDR2 FYNNEI. V lost 6 bases to trimming and J lost 5 bases; unmatched junction nucleotides: 11. The CDR3 loop spans 15 amino acids. The CDR3 nucleotides read TGTGCCAGCAGAGGACAGGGATCCCCCTCGGAGACCCAGTACTTC. Residues: CASRGQGSPSETQYF.

This clone was recorded a few times. The chain carries TRBV11-2 and TRBJ2-1; the D is unclear. With 6 bases removed from V and 8 bases from J, the gap between germline ends came to 11 bases. CDR3 length: 12 residues. Germline assignment: CDR1 SGHAT and CDR2 FQNNGV. The CDR3 sequence is CASRSIEDEQFF. CDR3 sequence (DNA): TGTGCCAGCAGATCGATAGAAGATGAGCAGTTCTTC. Supplemented by reference TRBV11-2 and TRBJ2-1, the full variable domain reads EAGVAQSPRYKIIEKRQSVAFWCNPISGHATLYWYQQILGQGPKLLIQFQNNGVVDDSQLPKDRFSAERLKGVDSTLKIQPAKLEDSAVYLCASRSIEDEQFFGPGTRLTVL.

This clone has just a few counts. The chain carries TRBV13 and TRBJ1-1; D is uncertain. The germline V and J ends were trimmed by 1 base and 7 bases, with 7 bases remaining between them. Germline-derived CDR1 and CDR2 are PRHDT and FYEKMQ (reference sequence). This CDR3 comprises 12 residues. In DNA, the CDR3 is TGTGCCAGCAGCTTAGAGGGAGGTGAAGCTTTCTTT. It encodes CASSLEGGEAFF.

This clone was counted between two and nine times. The junction differs from germline at one of its ends, possibly a read error. This chain links TRBV10-3 with TRBJ2-7, with TRBD1 identical over 7 bases. This CDR3 region has 13 residues. Per germline, CDR1 ENHRY and CDR2 SYGVKD. Here the CDR3 reads CAISESHKTGLHF. The CDR3 bases are TGTGCCATCAGTGAATCCCATAAGACAGGGTTACACTTC.

This clone has only a few counts. The chain links TRBV4-2 to TRBJ1-4; D is unclear. CDR1 is LGHNA, CDR2 YNFKEQ, per germline. V gave up 0 bases and J gave up 0 bases, with 5 bases separating them. The CDR3 has 15 residues. DNA for the CDR3: TGTGCCAGCAGCCAAGAGGGAGCAACTAATGAAAAACTGTTTTTT. It encodes CASSQEGATNEKLFF.

This clone was seen more than once but under ten times. The chain is built from TRBV7-9 and TRBJ2-5; weak D call: TRBD1 (5 bases). The CDR3 covers 14 residues. Germline CDR1 reads SEHNR; CDR2 reads FQNEAQ (reference sequence). V was trimmed by 5 bases and J by 3 bases, leaving 13 bases between them. This CDR3 is CASSPRTREETQYF. The DNA for the CDR3 is TGTGCCAGCAGCCCCCGAACCAGGGAAGAGACCCAGTACTTC.

The table lists this clone with a few counts. This rearrangement joins TRBV2 to TRBJ1-5; no clear D gene. V was pared by 6 bases and J by 7 bases, with 16 bases between. Per germline, CDR1 SNHLY and CDR2 FYNNEI. The CDR3 extends over 14 amino acids. CDR3 sequence (DNA): TGTGCCAGCAGATCCCAGGACTATTTGCAGCCCCAGCATTTT. Its translation: CASRSQDYLQPQHF.

This chain joins TRBV10-2 and TRBJ2-7; 13 nucleotides line up with TRBD2. The CDR3 is 15 residues long. After removal of 3 bases from V and 5 bases from J, the junction contained 4 bases not matched to a gene. In germline, CDR1 is WSHSY, CDR2 SAAADI. The CDR3 bases are TGCGCCAGCAGTGACCCGGGACTAGCGGGAAACGAGCAGTACTTC. Translation gives CASSDPGLAGNEQYF.

This clone was seen a handful of times. This sequence joins TRBV30 and TRBJ2-5; D call uncertain. This CDR3 contains 14 residues. Trimming stripped 2 bases from V and 0 bases from J, with 10 bases between. Germline assignment: CDR1 GTSNPN and CDR2 SVGIG (reference sequence). The CDR3 sequence: CAWSIKQNQETQYF. Here the CDR3 DNA reads TGTGCCTGGAGTATCAAACAGAACCAAGAGACCCAGTACTTC.